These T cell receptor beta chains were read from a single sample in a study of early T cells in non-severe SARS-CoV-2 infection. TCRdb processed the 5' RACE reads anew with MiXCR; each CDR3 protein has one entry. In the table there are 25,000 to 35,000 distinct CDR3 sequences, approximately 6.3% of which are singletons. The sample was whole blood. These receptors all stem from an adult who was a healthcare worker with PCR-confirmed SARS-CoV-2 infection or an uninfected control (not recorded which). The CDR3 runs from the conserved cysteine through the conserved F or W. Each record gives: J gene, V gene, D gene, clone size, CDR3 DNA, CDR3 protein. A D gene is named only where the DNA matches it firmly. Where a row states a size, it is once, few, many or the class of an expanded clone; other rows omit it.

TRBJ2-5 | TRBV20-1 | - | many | TGCAGTGCCACGGGACGGCAAGAGACCCAGTACTTC | CSATGRQETQYF
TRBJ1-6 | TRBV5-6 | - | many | TGTGCCAGCAGCTTGGCCGGGTCAGCGAGCTCCTATAATTCACCCCTCCACTTT | CASSLAGSASSYNSPLHF
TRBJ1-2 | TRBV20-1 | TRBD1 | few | TGCAGTGCTGGAAGGACAGGGGGGACAAACTATGGCTACACCTTC | CSAGRTGGTNYGYTF
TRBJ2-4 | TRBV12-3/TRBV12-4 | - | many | TGTGCCAGCAGGCCCGAACAGGGACTAGCCAAAAACATTCAGTACTTC | CASRPEQGLAKNIQYF
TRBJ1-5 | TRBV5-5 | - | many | TGTGCCAGCAGCTTTTTTGATAGCAATCAGCCCCAGCATTTT | CASSFFDSNQPQHF
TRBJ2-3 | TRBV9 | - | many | TGTGCCAGCAGCGTAGGGGGCGGCTACACAGATACGCAGTATTTT | CASSVGGGYTDTQYF
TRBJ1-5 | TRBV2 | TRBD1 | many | TGTGCCAGCTCCGCGACAGGGAATCAGCCCCAGCATTTT | CASSATGNQPQHF
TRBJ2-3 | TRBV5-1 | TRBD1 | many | TGCGCCAGCAGCTTGGGGGACAGGGGGCGATCAGATACGCAGTATTTT | CASSLGDRGRSDTQYF
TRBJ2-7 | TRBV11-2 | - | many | TGTGCCAGCAGCTGGGACACCGCCGCCTACGAGCAGTACTTC | CASSWDTAAYEQYF
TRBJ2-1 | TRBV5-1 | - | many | TGCGCCAGCAGCTCGACCGGGTCCAGATACAATGAGCAGTTCTTC | CASSSTGSRYNEQFF
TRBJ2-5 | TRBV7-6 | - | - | TGTGCCAGCAGCCTCATGACGGTACAAGAGACCCAGTACTTC | CASSLMTVQETQYF
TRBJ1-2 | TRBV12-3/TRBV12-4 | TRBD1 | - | TGTGCCAGCAGAGGGACAGGGGAAAGCTATGGCTACACCTTC | CASRGTGESYGYTF
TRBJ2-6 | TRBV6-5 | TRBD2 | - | TGTGCCAGCACCAGACGGATCCGACTAGCGGGACGCTCTGGGGCCAACGTCCTGACTTTC | CASTRRIRLAGRSGANVLTF
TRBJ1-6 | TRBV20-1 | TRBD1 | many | TGCAGTGCTAGAGATCTGGCAGGGGGGTATAATTCACCCCTCCACTTT | CSARDLAGGYNSPLHF
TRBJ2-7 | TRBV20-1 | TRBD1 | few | TGCAGTGCCGTGAGACGGGACAGGGCCTCTCGGGAGCAGTACTTC | CSAVRRDRASREQYF
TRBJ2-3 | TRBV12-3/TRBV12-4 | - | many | TGTGCCAGCAGTTTGGTACCTGTTGGCACAGATACGCAGTATTTT | CASSLVPVGTDTQYF
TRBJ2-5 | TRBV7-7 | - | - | TGTGCTAGCAGCCTCGGTGCGGTAGAGACCCAGTACTTC | CASSLGAVETQYF
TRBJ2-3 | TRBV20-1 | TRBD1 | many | TGCAGTGCCCCCCGTTGGGACAGGGAGTCCTTTTACACAGATACGCAGTATTTT | CSAPRWDRESFYTDTQYF
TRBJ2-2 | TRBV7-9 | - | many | TGTGCCAGCAGAAATATGGGACACACCGGGGAGCTGTTTTTT | CASRNMGHTGELFF
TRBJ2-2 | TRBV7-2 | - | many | TGTGCCAGCAGCCACAGGTCCTCGAACACCGGGGAGCTGTTTTTT | CASSHRSSNTGELFF
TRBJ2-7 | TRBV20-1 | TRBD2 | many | TGCAGTGCTAGAGATGGAGTGACTAGCGGGATCCTTTACGAGCAGTACTTC | CSARDGVTSGILYEQYF
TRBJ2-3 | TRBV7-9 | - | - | TGTGCCAGCAGCTCATGGGTCGGGAATACGCAGTATTTT | CASSSWVGNTQYF
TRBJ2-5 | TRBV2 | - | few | TGTGCCAGCAGCCGGGACTTACAAGAGACCCAGTACTTC | CASSRDLQETQYF
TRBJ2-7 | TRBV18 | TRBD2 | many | TGTGCCAGCTCAAGGACTAGCGGGAGCTACGAGCAGTACTTC | CASSRTSGSYEQYF
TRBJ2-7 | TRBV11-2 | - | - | TGTGCCAGCAGCTCAGGTAGCTCCTACGAGCAGTACTTC | CASSSGSSYEQYF
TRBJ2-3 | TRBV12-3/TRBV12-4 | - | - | TGTGCCAGCAGTCTCTCGTGGGATACGCAGTATTTT | CASSLSWDTQYF
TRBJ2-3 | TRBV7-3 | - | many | TGTGCCAGCAGCCAAGGGTCGGGTACGCAGTATTTT | CASSQGSGTQYF
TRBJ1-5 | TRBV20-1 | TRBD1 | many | TGCAGTGCTTTGACAGGGAACAATCAGCCCCAGCATTTT | CSALTGNNQPQHF
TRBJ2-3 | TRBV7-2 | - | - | TGTGCCAGCAGCTCATCTAGGCACTCGACAGATACGCAGTATTTC | CASSSSRHSTDTQYF
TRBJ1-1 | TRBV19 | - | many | TGTGCCAGTAGCCATCAGGGTCTCACTGAAGCTTTCTTT | CASSHQGLTEAFF
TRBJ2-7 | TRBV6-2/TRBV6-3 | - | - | TGTGCCAGCAGTTACTCCAACGAGCAGTACTTC | CASSYSNEQYF
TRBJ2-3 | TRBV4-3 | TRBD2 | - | TGCGCCAGCAGCCAAGATATAGCGGGAAATACGCAGTATTTT | CASSQDIAGNTQYF
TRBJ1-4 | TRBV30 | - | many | TGTGCCTGTAAGCTGGCCACAACTAATGAAAAACTGTTTTTT | CACKLATTNEKLFF
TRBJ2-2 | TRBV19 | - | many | TGTGCCAGTAGTAGGGGGAGGAGTCCCCTACAGGTGTTCACCGGGGAGCTGTTTTTT | CASSRGRSPLQVFTGELFF
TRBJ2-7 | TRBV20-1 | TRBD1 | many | TGCAGTGCTGGGACAGGGATCGAGCAGTACTTC | CSAGTGIEQYF
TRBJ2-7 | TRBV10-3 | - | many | TGTGCCATCAGCAAGCTGGCTGGCCTCTCGTCCCACGAGCAGTACTTC | CAISKLAGLSSHEQYF
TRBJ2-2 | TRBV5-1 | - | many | TGCGCCAGCAGCTTGGTTGGAGGGGGGACCACCGGGGAGCTGTTTTTT | CASSLVGGGTTGELFF
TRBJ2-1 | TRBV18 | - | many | TGTGCCAGCTCAAGACCGGGGAATGAGCAGTTCTTC | CASSRPGNEQFF
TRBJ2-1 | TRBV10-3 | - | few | TGTGCCATCGCGACTTATAATGAGCAGTTCTTC | CAIATYNEQFF